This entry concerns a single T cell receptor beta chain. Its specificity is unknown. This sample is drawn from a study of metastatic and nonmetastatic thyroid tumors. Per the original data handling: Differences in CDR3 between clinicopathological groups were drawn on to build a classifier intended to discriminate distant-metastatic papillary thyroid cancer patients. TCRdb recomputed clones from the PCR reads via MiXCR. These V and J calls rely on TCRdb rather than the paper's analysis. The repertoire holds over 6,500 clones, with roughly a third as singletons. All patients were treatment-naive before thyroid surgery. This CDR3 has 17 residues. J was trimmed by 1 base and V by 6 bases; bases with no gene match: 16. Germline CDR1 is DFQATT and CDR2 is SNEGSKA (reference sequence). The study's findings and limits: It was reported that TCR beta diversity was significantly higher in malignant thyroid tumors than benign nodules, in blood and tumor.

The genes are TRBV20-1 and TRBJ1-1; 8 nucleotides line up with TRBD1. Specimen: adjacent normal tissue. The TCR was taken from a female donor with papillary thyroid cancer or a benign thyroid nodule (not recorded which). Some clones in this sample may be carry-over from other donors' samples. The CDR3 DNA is TGCAGTGCCAAAGACAGGGGACTTATACTGACGAACACTGAAGCTTTCTTT. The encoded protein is CSAKDRGLILTNTEAFF.